What follows are 21 T cell receptor beta chains derived from one specimen sequenced in a study of beta chain features in type 1 diabetes. The sequenced template was cDNA made from the entire isolated RNA. TCRdb's table, derived via immunoSEQ multiplex PCR, lists solely in-frame clones and lacks some. The sample shows around 250,000 clones, roughly an eighth of them seen only once. Sequencing used naive CD4+ T cells from blood. Source of these receptors: a woman in her 40s in good health.

This clone was seen a handful of times. V is TRBV6-1 and J is TRBJ2-5, with 7 bases matching TRBD1. This CDR3 is built from 14 residues. Germline loops: CDR1 MNHNS, CDR2 SASEGT. J gave up 1 base and V 6 bases, and 5 bases lay outside the gene matches. In DNA form, the CDR3 reads TGTGCCAGCAGGAAGGGACAGATCCAAGAGACCCAGTACTTC. Translated, it gives CASRKGQIQETQYF.

This clone was seen a handful of times. CDR3 amino acids: CASSLAGTYNEQFF. Here the CDR3 DNA reads TGTGCCAGCAGCCTAGCGGGGACCTACAATGAGCAGTTCTTC. V usage is TRBV5-4 and J usage is TRBJ2-1; 9 bases align to TRBD2. V was clipped by 4 bases and J by 2 bases; unmatched bases: 1. The CDR3 contains 14 residues. Germline CDR1 reads SGHNT; CDR2 reads YYREEE (reference sequence).

The chain couples TRBV6-5 to TRBJ2-1, with 7 bases lining up with TRBD1. The CDR3 length is 15 residues. V shed 4 bases and J 6 bases; nucleotides not matched to a gene: 9. Looked up from germline, CDR1 is MNHEY and CDR2 is SVGAGI. The CDR3 sequence: CASSSTGVGINEQFF. The CDR3 nucleotides read TGTGCCAGCAGTTCTACAGGGGTCGGTATCAATGAGCAGTTCTTC.

The CDR3 sequence: CASSLGPQGGVEQYF. CDR3 DNA: TGTGCCAGCAGCTTGGGGCCCCAGGGAGGGGTCGAGCAGTACTTC. This chain joins TRBV11-2 and TRBJ2-7; 7 bases line up with TRBD2. The CDR3 runs 15 residues. Germline V gene lookup returns CDR1 SGHAT and CDR2 FQNNGV. Losses at the gene ends were 3 bases for V and 6 bases for J; bases not matched to a gene: 11. Filled out from reference TRBV11-2 and TRBJ2-7, the complete variable domain reads EAGVAQSPRYKIIEKRQSVAFWCNPISGHATLYWYQQILGQGPKLLIQFQNNGVVDDSQLPKDRFSAERLKGVDSTLKIQPAKLEDSAVYLCASSLGPQGGVEQYFGPGTRLTVT.

The rearrangement joins TRBV10-3 to TRBJ2-3; 10 positions match TRBD2. Unmatched junction bases numbered 4, after V lost 7 bases and J lost 6 bases. The CDR3 totals 13 residues. CDR1 and CDR2 from the germline V gene are ENHRY and SYGVKD. The CDR3 bases are TGTGCCATCAAAGCGGGGGGGCCCGATACGCAGTATTTT. Protein: CAIKAGGPDTQYF.

A remark on this clone: Other DNA sequences from this sample encode an identical CDR3 as well. The chain joins TRBV7-2 to TRBJ2-1; a weak D match, TRBD2 (5 bases). With 0 bases removed from V and 7 bases from J, the gap between germline ends came to 10 bases. This CDR3 region has 14 residues. Per germline, CDR1 SGHTA and CDR2 FQGNSA. CDR3 region: CASSLASRGNEQFF. CDR3 DNA: TGTGCCAGCAGCTTAGCCAGCCGGGGAAATGAGCAGTTCTTC.

This clone was observed a handful of times. This sequence joins TRBV5-1 and TRBJ2-2; 7 nucleotides agree with TRBD1. The CDR3 consists of 17 residues. Germline CDR1 SGHRS, CDR2 YFSETQ. Trimming took 0 bases from V and 3 from J; bases not matched to a gene: 8. The CDR3: CASSLANRGADTGELFF. The CDR3, as DNA: TGCGCCAGCAGCTTGGCCAACAGGGGAGCCGACACCGGGGAGCTGTTTTTT.

This clone was seen only a few times. The chain carries TRBV5-1 and TRBJ2-3; tentative D call: TRBD2 (5 bases). The CDR3 is 12 residues long. The V and J ends lost 4 bases and 4 bases respectively, with 7 bases between them. Germline CDR1 is SGHRS and CDR2 is YFSETQ. The CDR3 protein is CASSPDSDTQYF. CDR3 sequence (DNA): TGCGCCAGCAGCCCGGACTCAGATACGCAGTATTTT.

This clone was detected a few times. This chain uses TRBV9 with TRBJ2-1; D perhaps matches TRBD2 (7 bases). Germline V gene data show CDR1 as SGDLS and CDR2 as YYNGEE. The CDR3 runs to 16 residues. Trimming removed 2 bases at V and 4 bases at J, with 16 bases between. The CDR3 is CASSVRGGDSYNEQFF. The DNA of the CDR3 is TGTGCCAGCAGCGTTAGGGGGGGCGATAGTTACAATGAGCAGTTCTTC.

CDR3 protein: CASSYWGAYEQYF. The CDR3 DNA is TGTGCCAGCAGTTATTGGGGGGCCTACGAGCAGTACTTC. V is TRBV6-5 and J is TRBJ2-7, with D tentatively TRBD2 (6 bases). Trimming removed 3 bases at V and 2 bases at J, with 8 bases between. CDR3 length: 13 residues. Germline V lookup: CDR1 MNHEY, CDR2 SVGAGI.

CDR3 residues: CASRTPAAGNTEAFF. CDR3 nucleotides: TGTGCCAGCAGGACGCCGGCGGCGGGGAACACTGAAGCTTTCTTT. The genes are TRBV2 and TRBJ1-1; no firm D call. CDR3 length equals 15 residues. Per germline, CDR1 SNHLY and CDR2 FYNNEI. V lost 6 bases and J 1 base, leaving 15 bases between the germline ends.

CDR3 sequence: CATRTGGRGYGYTF. CDR3 sequence (DNA): TGTGCCACCCGTACAGGGGGCCGAGGCTATGGCTACACCTTC. The V gene is TRBV6-5, the J gene TRBJ1-2; TRBD1 agrees at 9 bases. Germline V gene sequence: CDR1 MNHEY, CDR2 SVGAGI. CDR3 length: 14 amino acids. J gave up 4 bases and V 10 bases, and 10 bases lay outside the gene matches.

The chain joins TRBV28 to TRBJ2-2; tentative D call: TRBD2 (6 bases). The germline V gene has CDR1 MDHEN and CDR2 SYDVKM. The CDR3 runs 15 residues. The germline V and J ends were trimmed by 5 bases and 7 bases, with 17 bases remaining between them. Here the CDR3 reads CASSTAGTRDGELFF. The CDR3 DNA is TGTGCCAGCAGTACCGCGGGGACCCGGGACGGGGAGCTGTTTTTT.

This chain uses TRBV10-3 with TRBJ1-3, with 7 bases aligning to TRBD1. CDR1 and CDR2 from the germline V gene are ENHRY and SYGVKD. This CDR3 has 13 amino acids. Unmatched junction bases numbered 3, after V lost 6 bases and J lost 4 bases. CDR3 in DNA: TGTGCCATCAGGGGGACAGTGGGAAACACCATATATTTT. Protein sequence: CAIRGTVGNTIYF.

This clone has only a few counts. CDR3 protein: CASSRQGITYEQYF. CDR3 nucleotides: TGTGCCAGCAGTAGACAGGGAATAACCTACGAGCAGTACTTC. The chain has TRBV27 and TRBJ2-7, with 7 positions matching TRBD1. The CDR3 extends over 14 amino acids. Losses at the gene ends were 5 bases for V and 2 bases for J; bases not matched to a gene: 6. Looked up from germline, CDR1 is MNHEY and CDR2 is SMNVEV (reference sequence).

The chain has TRBV7-2 and TRBJ2-5, with 7 bases lining up with TRBD2. CDR3 length: 14 residues. Germline V gene sequence: CDR1 SGHTA, CDR2 FQGNSA. V was pared by 5 bases and J by 0 bases, with 3 bases of the junction left unmatched. CDR3 amino acids: CASSPGLHQETQYF. In DNA, the CDR3 is TGTGCCAGCAGCCCGGGACTACACCAAGAGACCCAGTACTTC.

This clone was observed a few times. J is TRBJ2-7 and V is TRBV7-7, with D perhaps matching TRBD1 (6 bases). The CDR3 covers 15 residues. CDR1 is SSHAT and CDR2 is FNYEAQ in the germline V gene (reference sequence). V was trimmed by 5 bases and J by 6 bases, leaving 20 bases between them. CDR3 nucleotide sequence: TGTGCCAGCAGCCCGCTGGACAGCACACGCGCCGAGCAGTACTTC. This sequence encodes CASSPLDSTRAEQYF.

The V gene is TRBV19, the J gene TRBJ2-6, with D unclear. The germline V gene encodes CDR1 LNHDA and CDR2 SQIVND (reference sequence). V was clipped by 5 bases and J by 1 base, with 12 bases between them. This CDR3 region has 16 residues. The CDR3 nucleotides read TGTGCCAGTAGTCCCGCGGAGTGGTCTGGGGCCAACGTCCTGACTTTC. As protein: CASSPAEWSGANVLTF.

CDR3: CASSLQKAADTQYF. The DNA for the CDR3 is TGTGCCAGCAGCTTACAGAAGGCGGCAGATACGCAGTATTTT. The chain combines TRBV7-2 with TRBJ2-3; no firm D call. CDR3 length: 14 residues. Germline CDR1 reads SGHTA; CDR2 reads FQGNSA. Deletions cut 2 bases from V and 4 bases from J, with 10 bases between. The full variable domain, rest sourced from reference TRBV7-2 and TRBJ2-3, is GAGVSQSPSNKVTEKGKDVELRCDPISGHTALYWYRQSLGQGLEFLIYFQGNSAPDKSGLPSDRFSAERTGGSVSTLTIQRTQQEDSAVYLCASSLQKAADTQYFGPGTRLTVL.

In its sample, this clone was seen a few times. The rearrangement joins TRBV6-1 to TRBJ2-2, with 8 bases identical to TRBD1. From germline, CDR1 is MNHNS and CDR2 SASEGT. This CDR3 spans 15 amino acids. The V segment lost 6 bases and the J segment 0 bases; nucleotides outside the gene matches: 3. Written as DNA, the CDR3 is TGTGCCAGCAGCCCAGGGGGCTCGAACACCGGGGAGCTGTTTTTT. This encodes CASSPGGSNTGELFF.

This clone came up a few times. The chain is built from TRBV25-1 and TRBJ2-6; D is perhaps TRBD1 (6 bases). Germline V gives CDR1 MGHDK, CDR2 SYGVNS. V was cut by 1 base and J by 4 bases, with 14 bases left in between. The length of the CDR3 is 17 residues. The DNA for the CDR3 is TGTGCCAGCAGTGAATCAGGGGCAGGGCCAGGGGCCAACGTCCTGACTTTC. Residues: CASSESGAGPGANVLTF. Together with reference TRBV25-1 and TRBJ2-6, the CDR3 gives the full variable domain: EADIYQTPRYLVIGTGKKITLECSQTMGHDKMYWYQQDPGMELHLIHYSYGVNSTEKGDLSSESTVSRIRTEHFPLTLESARPSHTSQYLCASSESGAGPGANVLTFGAGSRLTVL.